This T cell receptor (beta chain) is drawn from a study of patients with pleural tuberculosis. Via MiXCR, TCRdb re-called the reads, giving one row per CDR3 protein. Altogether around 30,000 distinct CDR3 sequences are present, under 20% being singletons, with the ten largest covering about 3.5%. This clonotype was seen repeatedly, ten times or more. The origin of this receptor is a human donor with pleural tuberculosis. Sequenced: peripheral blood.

The CDR3 is CSATRAGPNTEAFF. DNA of the CDR3: TGCAGTGCCACTAGGGCCGGGCCGAACACTGAAGCTTTCTTT. The chain recombines TRBV20-1 with TRBJ1-1; D unresolved. This CDR3 is 14 amino acids long. Germline V CDR1 and CDR2: DFQATT, SNEGSKA (reference sequence). Trimming cost V 6 bases and J 1 base, with 15 bases left between them.